The T cell receptor (beta chain) described here comes from a study of identifying expanded T cells in peripheral blood. Study-level points and caveats: Clone count variance between approximately two-week samples rose with total template count. Technical replicates showed about 1.2 changed clones; two weeks approximately 16; four weeks 19.

Comment on this clone: Its specificity is not known.

Profiled with immunoSEQ multiplex PCR; TCRdb holds only in-frame clones, not every one. The sample shows 50,000 to 75,000 clones, roughly 86% of them seen only once. Collection occurred without any documented infections or immune events in donors. Trimming left V 0 bases short and J 7 bases short, with 12 bases between. The CDR3 contains 14 residues. Germline V CDR1 and CDR2: MNHNS, SASEGT. The sample consisted of blood. The chain links TRBV6-1 to TRBJ2-5; D is perhaps TRBD2 (6 bases). This sequence was found in a person between 18 and 69 years old in good health. CDR3 sequence: CASSEASFSGTQYF. Here the CDR3 DNA reads TGTGCCAGCAGTGAAGCGAGTTTTAGCGGGACCCAGTACTTC.